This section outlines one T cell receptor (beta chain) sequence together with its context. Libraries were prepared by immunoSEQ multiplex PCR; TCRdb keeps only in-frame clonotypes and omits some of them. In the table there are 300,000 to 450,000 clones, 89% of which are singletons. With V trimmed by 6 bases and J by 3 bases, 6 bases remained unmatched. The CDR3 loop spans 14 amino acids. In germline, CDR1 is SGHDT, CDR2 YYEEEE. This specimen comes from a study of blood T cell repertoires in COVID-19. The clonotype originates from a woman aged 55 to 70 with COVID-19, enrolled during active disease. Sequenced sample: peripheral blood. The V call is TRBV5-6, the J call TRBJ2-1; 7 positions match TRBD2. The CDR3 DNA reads TGTGCCAGCACCCGGGGGGACTTCTACAATGAGCAGTTCTTC. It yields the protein CASTRGDFYNEQFF.